This T cell receptor beta chain was captured by sequencing in a study of shared clonotypes between healthy human individuals. Study-level background: Researchers assigned three CD4 naive, three CD4 memory, two CD8 naive and one CD8 memory plate to each donor.

The length of the CDR3 is 17 residues. Original handling: Filtering differed because ImmunoSEQ produced junction-only sequences that carried no quality scores. Measured with immunoSEQ multiplex PCR; TCRdb has only the in-frame clones, and not every one. Clone size and V and J calls were adopted from that table, with D and trimming inferred from the DNA. Of 1,500,000 or so clones listed, around 97% were seen once; the top ten hold over 1%. General observations from the study: It was anticipated that sequencing depth would influence how many clonotypes donors shared.

Concerning this clone itself: Its antigen is unidentified.

Naive CD45RA+ and memory CD45RA-negative subsets were split from CD4+ cells. The V call is TRBV21-1, the J call TRBJ2-3; the listed D gene, TRBD2, was not tested against the DNA. TRBV21-1 is a pseudogene segment. The source material was naive CD4+ T cells sorted from blood. Noted subset: CD45RA+ positively selected. The receptor's source is a young man in good health. The CDR3 region has the DNA TGTGCCAGCAGCAAAGCGTACACGGGGAAAAGCACAGATACGCAGTATTTT. Its protein product is CASSKAYTGKSTDTQYF.